The T cell receptor beta chain under discussion was sequenced for a study of T-cell reconstitution after alpha-beta-depleted transplantation in children. Findings and caveats of the study: Expanded graft clones numbering several hundred reportedly gave rise to alpha-beta T cells about two months after transplant. At the one-year point after transplant, T-cell counts and TCRbeta diversity were found to come mostly from T cells that had been newly produced. Day-60 TCRbeta diversity that was high in some patients was derived from surviving recipient T cells and thymic progenitors.

The CDR3 loop spans 13 amino acids. The germline V gene has CDR1 MDHEN and CDR2 SYDVKM. Between the trimmed V and J ends, which lost 6 bases and 6 bases, there was a span of 12 bases. Unique molecular identifiers tagged the TCRbeta library. Each CDR3 protein is one row after TCRdb ran MiXCR on the PCR reads. The sample comprises 550,000 to 800,000 distinct CDR3 sequences, about an eighth of which are singletons, and 0.79% rests with the top ten. Regarding this clonotype: The antigen is undetermined.

The source was PBMCs, collected before TCRalphabeta/CD19-depleted stem cell transplant. V is TRBV28 and J is TRBJ1-5; D not resolved. The TCR was taken from a girl aged 2 to 9 with congenital amegakaryocytic thrombocytopenia, due to receive a stem cell transplant. The CDR3 nucleotides read TGTGCCAGCAGAAGTCTCCCTTCTCAGCCCCAGCATTTT. This gives the protein CASRSLPSQPQHF.